The clone carrying this T cell receptor beta chain was counted a single time. These data originate in a study of T cell responses to AZD1222 COVID-19 vaccine. In germline, CDR1 is MDHEN, CDR2 SYDVKM. This CDR3 has 13 residues. V dropped 6 bases and J dropped 10 bases, with 18 bases sitting between them. The protocol was immunoSEQ multiplex PCR, while the TCRdb copy is restricted to in-frame clones and leaves out a portion. The sample lists roughly 140,000 clones, 85% to 95% occurring once. The chain joins TRBV28 to TRBJ1-1; D not certain. The specimen comprised peripheral blood, sampled after recovery from COVID-19. This TCR was sampled from an adult who had recovered from COVID-19. CDR3 DNA sequence: TGTGCCAGCAGCGATCCCGGAACACTGCGAGCTTTCTTT. This gives the protein CASSDPGTLRAFF.